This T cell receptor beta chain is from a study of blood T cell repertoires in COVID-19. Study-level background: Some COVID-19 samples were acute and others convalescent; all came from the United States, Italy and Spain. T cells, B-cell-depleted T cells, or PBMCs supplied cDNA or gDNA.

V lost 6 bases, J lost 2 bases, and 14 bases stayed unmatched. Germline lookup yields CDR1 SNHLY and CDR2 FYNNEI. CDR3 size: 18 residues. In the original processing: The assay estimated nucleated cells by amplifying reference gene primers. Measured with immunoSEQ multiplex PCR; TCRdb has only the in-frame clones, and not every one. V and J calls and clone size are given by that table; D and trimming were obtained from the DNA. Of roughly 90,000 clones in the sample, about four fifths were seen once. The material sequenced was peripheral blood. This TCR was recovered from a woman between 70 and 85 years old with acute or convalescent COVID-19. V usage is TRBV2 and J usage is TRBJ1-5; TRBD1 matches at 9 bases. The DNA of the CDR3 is TGTGCCAGCAGCCCCGGGACAGGGCCCCCCCGGGGCAATCAGCCCCAGCATTTT. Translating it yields CASSPGTGPPRGNQPQHF.